What follows are 21 T cell receptor beta chains derived from one specimen sequenced in a study of CD8 T cells in ankylosing spondylitis. TCRdb ran MiXCR on the 5' RACE reads and lists one entry per CDR3 protein. The sample carries approximately 30,000 distinct CDR3 sequences, 7.9% recorded once. Sequenced: blood. These receptors all come from a male donor with ankylosing spondylitis or in good health (not recorded which).

This clonotype came up many times. This chain links TRBV7-2 with TRBJ2-1, with TRBD2 matching 7 bases. V dropped 5 bases and J dropped 7; count of bases not matched to a gene: 11. The CDR3 loop spans 15 amino acids. Per germline, CDR1 SGHTA and CDR2 FQGNSA. This CDR3 is CASSRGRASGNEQFF. CDR3 nucleotide sequence: TGTGCCAGCAGCCGGGGGAGGGCCAGTGGGAATGAGCAGTTCTTC. The full variable domain, completed using reference TRBV7-2 and TRBJ2-1, is GAGVSQSPSNKVTEKGKDVELRCDPISGHTALYWYRQSLGQGLEFLIYFQGNSAPDKSGLPSDRFSAERTGGSVSTLTIQRTQQEDSAVYLCASSRGRASGNEQFFGPGTRLTVL.

This clonotype came up a few times. The rearrangement links TRBV28 to TRBJ2-5; D unresolved. Per germline, CDR1 MDHEN and CDR2 SYDVKM. Trimming shortened V by 2 bases and J by 4 bases, and 2 bases separated the two germline ends. The CDR3 consists of 11 residues. The CDR3 here is CASSLGETQYF. In DNA form, the CDR3 reads TGTGCCAGCAGTTTAGGAGAGACCCAGTACTTC.

This rearrangement joins TRBV5-1 to TRBJ2-7; 7 bases line up with TRBD2. CDR1 is SGHRS and CDR2 is YFSETQ in the germline V gene. CDR3 length: 15 amino acids. J lost 4 bases, V lost 3 bases, and 10 bases had no gene match. The CDR3 protein is CASSYGDSGGYEQYF. In DNA form, the CDR3 reads TGCGCCAGCAGCTACGGAGACTCGGGAGGATACGAGCAGTACTTC.

There are a few counts of this clonotype. V gene TRBV20-1 combines with J gene TRBJ2-3; 8 nucleotides match TRBD1. V dropped 6 bases and J dropped 3; count of bases not matched to a gene: 8. Germline lookup yields CDR1 DFQATT and CDR2 SNEGSKA (reference sequence). The CDR3 has 14 residues. The CDR3: CSAEGTGITDTQYF. The CDR3 DNA reads TGCAGTGCGGAAGGGACAGGAATAACAGATACGCAGTATTTT.

This clonotype was found a few times. The V and J genes are TRBV5-1 and TRBJ2-1, with 12 bases matching TRBD2. The CDR3 length is 17 residues. V dropped 3 bases and J dropped 8; count of bases not matched to a gene: 12. Germline V lookup: CDR1 SGHRS, CDR2 YFSETQ. DNA of the CDR3: TGCGCCAGCAGCTACAATGGGGCGACTAGCGGGAGAGATGAGCAGTTCTTC. The encoded protein is CASSYNGATSGRDEQFF.

V and J are TRBV29-1 and TRBJ2-3; 8 bases are shared with TRBD2. The CDR3 runs to 16 residues. J gave up 7 bases and V 7 bases, and 19 bases lay outside the gene matches. In germline, CDR1 is SQVTM, CDR2 ANQGSEA. The CDR3 loop is CSASIGASGSVNTQYF. CDR3 in DNA: TGCAGCGCCTCAATTGGGGCCAGCGGGAGCGTGAATACGCAGTATTTT.

The chain joins TRBV12-3 or TRBV12-4 to TRBJ2-1; TRBD2 matches 8 bases. The V and J ends lost 6 bases and 12 bases, in that order; junction bases with no gene match: 16. The CDR3 spans 15 residues. The CDR3 region is CASSLSGSARRGQFF. Written as DNA, the CDR3 is TGTGCCAGCAGCCTAAGCGGGAGTGCTCGTCGGGGGCAGTTCTTC.

This clonotype was seen more than once but under ten times. The genes are TRBV4-3 and TRBJ2-3; TRBD1 is a possible D gene (5 bases). Deletions cut 1 base from V and 1 base from J, with 15 bases between. The CDR3 extends over 17 amino acids. Looked up from germline, CDR1 is LGHNA and CDR2 is YSLEER. CDR3 region: CASSQVSQGYGTDTQYF. In DNA form, the CDR3 reads TGCGCCAGCAGCCAAGTAAGCCAGGGATATGGCACAGATACGCAGTATTTT.

This clonotype was counted at least ten times. The genes are TRBV21-1 and TRBJ1-3; TRBD1, the D gene given by the table, was not confirmed from the DNA. TRBV21-1 is described as a pseudogene. This CDR3 region has 16 residues. Written as DNA, the CDR3 is TGTGCCAGCAGCAATCTGGGCGATTACTCTGGAAACACCATATATTTT. It yields the protein CASSNLGDYSGNTIYF.

The V and J genes are TRBV12-3 or TRBV12-4 and TRBJ1-5; possibly TRBD1 for D (5 bases). The CDR3 covers 12 residues. The germline V and J ends were trimmed by 6 bases and 9 bases, with 12 bases remaining between them. The DNA of the CDR3 is TGTGCCAGCAGAACGGGGCGCGGGCCCCAGCATTTT. Its translation: CASRTGRGPQHF.

This clonotype was seen more than once but under ten times. The J gene is TRBJ2-7, the V gene TRBV28; D gene uncertain. The CDR3 has 13 amino acids. Per the germline V gene, CDR1 is MDHEN and CDR2 is SYDVKM. Trimming removed 5 bases from V and 3 bases from J, with 11 bases in between. CDR3 sequence reads: CASSTGLLYEQYV. The CDR3 bases are TGTGCCAGCAGTACCGGCCTCCTCTACGAGCAGTACGTC.

This clonotype was recorded at least ten times. The rearrangement uses TRBV20-1 and TRBJ2-2; D assignment may be TRBD1 or TRBD2 (5 bases each). The V gene lost 0 bases and the J gene lost 0 bases, with 14 bases spanning the gap. Germline V gene sequence: CDR1 DFQATT, CDR2 SNEGSKA (reference sequence). The CDR3 runs 17 residues. The CDR3 protein is CSARDFGGTANTGELFF. Written as DNA, the CDR3 is TGCAGTGCTAGAGATTTTGGGGGTACAGCGAACACCGGGGAGCTGTTTTTT.

This chain joins TRBV24-1 and TRBJ2-2; either TRBD1 or TRBD2 may fit D (6 bases each). Germline CDR1 and CDR2: KGHDR and SFDVKD. Between the trimmed V and J ends, which lost 4 bases and 1 base, there was a span of 24 bases. The CDR3 runs to 20 residues. The DNA of the CDR3 is TGTGCCACCAGTGACCCTGGTCCGGGGGCTGGAGGCTGGAACACCGGGGAGCTGTTTTTT. Translated, it gives CATSDPGPGAGGWNTGELFF.

The table lists this clonotype with many counts. The rearrangement uses TRBV9 and TRBJ2-2; D is perhaps TRBD1 (6 bases). V was cut by 4 bases and J by 6 bases, with 13 bases left in between. Germline CDR1 is SGDLS and CDR2 is YYNGEE. This CDR3 has 14 amino acids. This CDR3 is CASSYREWAGELFF. The CDR3 DNA sequence: TGTGCCAGCAGCTACAGGGAATGGGCCGGGGAGCTGTTTTTT. Variable domain in full (rest from reference TRBV9 and TRBJ2-2): DSGVTQTPKHLITATGQRVTLRCSPRSGDLSVYWYQQSLDQGLQFLIQYYNGEERAKGNILERFSAQQFPDLHSELNLSSLELGDSALYFCASSYREWAGELFFGEGSRLTVL.

This chain joins TRBV5-5 and TRBJ2-7; tentative D call: TRBD2 (6 bases). This CDR3 region has 14 residues. The V gene's germline CDR1 is SGHKS and CDR2 YYEKEE (reference sequence). The V and J ends lost 0 bases and 7 bases respectively, with 14 bases between them. CDR3 in DNA: TGTGCCAGCAGCTTGGCCTTTGGAGGGGATGAGCAGTACTTC. Protein: CASSLAFGGDEQYF. The full variable domain, with the rest looked up from reference TRBV5-5 and TRBJ2-7, is DAGVTQSPTHLIKTRGQQVTLRCSPISGHKSVSWYQQVLGQGPQFIFQYYEKEERGRGNFPDRFSARQFPNYSSELNVNALLLGDSALYLCASSLAFGGDEQYFGPGTRLTVT.

The chain joins TRBV28 to TRBJ1-1, with D possibly matching TRBD1 (6 bases). V was clipped by 8 bases and J by 4 bases, with 23 bases between them. Germline loops: CDR1 MDHEN, CDR2 SYDVKM. The CDR3 runs 16 residues. CDR3 region: CASHTPGGAQGTEAFF. For the CDR3, the DNA is TGTGCCAGCCATACCCCGGGGGGGGCTCAGGGCACTGAAGCTTTCTTT.

This sequence joins TRBV29-1 and TRBJ2-1; 12 bases match TRBD2. Germline V lookup: CDR1 SQVTM, CDR2 ANQGSEA. The V and J ends lost 6 bases and 5 bases, in that order; junction bases with no gene match: 14. This CDR3 has 17 amino acids. CDR3 nucleotide sequence: TGCAGCGTCAGAGGGCCTAGCGGGAGGGCCCCCAACAATGAGCAGTTCTTC. Protein: CSVRGPSGRAPNNEQFF.

The sample holds a few counts of this clonotype. The CDR3 reads CASALGGSGELFF. For the CDR3, the DNA is TGTGCCAGCGCCCTGGGAGGGTCCGGGGAGCTGTTTTTT. The chain has TRBV28 and TRBJ2-2; 7 nucleotides align to TRBD2. CDR3 size: 13 residues. CDR1 and CDR2 (germline): MDHEN, SYDVKM. V shed 8 bases and J 6 bases; nucleotides not matched to a gene: 6.

This clonotype turned up a few times. The chain couples TRBV29-1 to TRBJ2-7, with D perhaps assigned TRBD1 or TRBD2 (5 bases each). The CDR3 length is 11 residues. The V end lost 6 bases, the J end lost 4 bases, and 10 bases lay between the germline ends. Germline CDR1 reads SQVTM; CDR2 reads ANQGSEA. The CDR3 coding sequence is TGCAGCGTGGGGACCGCATACGAGCAGTACGTC. Residues: CSVGTAYEQYV.

The chain has TRBV12-3 or TRBV12-4 and TRBJ2-1, with TRBD2 identical over 7 bases. With 5 bases clipped from V and 12 bases from J, the junction kept 13 bases outside the gene matches. The CDR3 is made up of 14 amino acids. The chain's CDR3 is CASSGDDTSVGQFF. The CDR3 region has the DNA TGTGCCAGCAGTGGCGATGACACTAGCGTTGGGCAGTTCTTC.

The chain has TRBV28 and TRBJ2-1; TRBD2 aligns across 11 bases. The CDR3 contains 18 residues. V lost 7 bases, J lost 4 bases, and 15 bases stayed unmatched. The germline CDR1 and CDR2 sequences are MDHEN and SYDVKM. The CDR3 is CASTEQGAGTSGYNEQFF. DNA of the CDR3: TGTGCCAGCACGGAACAGGGGGCCGGGACTAGCGGTTACAATGAGCAGTTCTTC. Variable domain in full (rest from reference TRBV28 and TRBJ2-1): DVKVTQSSRYLVKRTGEKVFLECVQDMDHENMFWYRQDPGLGLRLIYFSYDVKMKEKGDIPEGYSVSREKKERFSLILESASTNQTSMYLCASTEQGAGTSGYNEQFFGPGTRLTVL.